This record concerns one T cell receptor (beta chain) sequence. Its recognized antigen is unknown. No base quality values were provided; no much bigger clone lies one nucleotide off. The sample belongs to a study of T cell responses to AZD1222 COVID-19 vaccine (dated by TCRdb to about 2021). The study in broad terms: TCR sequencing covered 233 trial participants: 207 given two doses of AZD1222 and approximately 25 given two doses of MenACWY control vaccine. Trial participants were enrolled by age into 18-55, 56-69 and 70-plus year subgroups, with about 150, 27 and 61 TCR-sequenced participants respectively.

What the time point label conveys for this sample: about 28 days (+/-7) after the second vaccine dose. AZD1222 recipients with second doses at about 4 weeks or about 12 weeks were pooled, because spike-specific TCR depth and breadth did not differ between schedules. The vaccinee samples were drawn from two UK trials, COV001 and COV002, one of which was a single-blind randomized controlled phase 2/3 trial testing AZD1222 (ChAdOx1 nCoV-19) in healthy adults. For TCRbeta chain sequencing, PBMC samples were collected from trial participants at day 0 and at day 28 after the second dose. Overall results and qualifications from the work: Nearly half of unique spike-specific TCRs reportedly recognized epitopes outside regions mutated in the B.1.351 and B.1.1.7 variants. Conclusions about previously exposed vaccinees are limited, since just 6 or 7 AZD1222 recipients were seropositive for SARS-CoV-2 at baseline. The whole spike protein was spanned by vaccine-associated CD4 TCRs, and dominant responses were seen in regions 160-218 and 743-854. Because no day 14 peak-response samples were available, the repertoires could be characterized only after the peak T cell response. The 56-69-year group was small, and its depth increase did not reach significance, likely because of low power. A significant rise in spike-specific TCR breadth and depth was observed after two AZD1222 doses relative to day 0 and relative to MenACWY recipients. Most participants were white British and females outnumbered males, and the authors suggested that clonal diversity may have been underestimated.

In the germline V gene (reference sequence), CDR1 corresponds to MNHEY and CDR2 to SMNVEV. The cysteine opens and the phenylalanine closes a CDR3 of 13 amino acids. Kept here is only the CDR3 DNA, which spans 39 bases and is read in frame from base 1. V and J are trimmed by 6 bases and 7 bases, and the gene matches miss 6 bases of the junction. The CDR3 regions of human TCRbeta chains were analyzed by immunosequencing. As for the authors' bioinformatics: TCRs in the repertoires were matched against a reference library of SARS-CoV-2-specific TCRs that had been generated with the MIRA antigen-specificity platform. Breadth was defined as the fraction of unique TCRs that were SARS-CoV-2-associated, and depth was defined as the fraction of total T cells that were SARS-CoV-2-associated. Using the MIRA data, every spike-specific TCR was mapped to the spike region that the TCR reacted to and assigned to either a CD4 or a CD8 class. Log10-transformed breadth and depth values were compared by one-way ANOVA with Sidak's multiple comparisons tests. The table comes from immuneACCESS by way of TCRdb, which keeps in-frame sequences with V and J called. Part of the clones is missing from these tables; in studies checked, under half for an unresolved V gene and the rest for unknown reasons. D and trimming were read from the DNA, whereas the V and J calls and clone size are those reported in that table. The sample yields roughly 120,000 clones; roughly 92% were counted once. The ten biggest clones cover approximately 1.4% of the sample.

The clonotype comes from an adult who received the AZD1222 COVID-19 vaccine. Sequences were derived from peripheral blood, sampled 28 days after the second AZD1222 dose. The rearrangement joined TRBV27 to TRBJ1-2; a stretch of 9 junction bases matches TRBD1. The CDR3 region: CASRPGQGSGYTF. The nucleotides are TGTGCCAGCAGGCCTGGACAGGGGAGTGGCTACACCTTC.